A selection of T cell receptor beta chains follows, all from one sample in a study of cytomegalovirus exposure and HLA in healthy donors. TCRdb's copy holds only in-frame clones and misses some; the assay was immunoSEQ multiplex PCR. The table lists about 200,000 clones, approximately 82% of them singletons. The sample was PBMCs. These TCRs come from a man between 18 and 29 years old in good health and CMV-seronegative. The CDR3 runs from the conserved cysteine through the conserved F or W. A D gene is named only where the DNA matches it firmly. Clone size is shown for a subset of rows, as once, few, many or a class of expanded clone.

clone_size	j_call	v_call	d_call	cdr3_aa	cdr3_nt
few	TRBJ2-7	TRBV6-1	.	CASSGSGLRLQLYQYF	TGTGCCAGCAGTGGGTCGGGGTTGCGACTCCAACTCTATCAGTACTTC
.	TRBJ2-7	TRBV10-3	TRBD1	CAINRGQGYEQYF	TGTGCCATCAACCGGGGACAGGGCTACGAGCAGTACTTC
.	TRBJ1-6	TRBV27	.	CASSSLVTSYNSPLHF	TGTGCCAGCAGTTCCCTGGTTACATCTTATAATTCACCCCTCCACTTT
.	TRBJ2-1	TRBV10-3	.	CAIGGSDRIGEQFF	TGTGCCATCGGGGGCAGCGATAGGATAGGTGAGCAGTTCTTC
.	TRBJ2-2	TRBV28	TRBD1	CASRIGGTGNTGELFF	TGTGCCAGCAGGATCGGCGGGACAGGGAACACCGGGGAGCTGTTTTTT
few	TRBJ2-2	TRBV7-3	.	CASSLSGPRGGELFF	TGTGCCAGCAGCTTAAGCGGCCCCCGGGGGGGGGAGCTGTTTTTT
few	TRBJ2-5	TRBV7-2	.	CASSLFAETQYF	TGTGCCAGCAGCTTGTTCGCGGAGACCCAGTACTTC
few	TRBJ2-5	TRBV2	TRBD1	CASSSDRGLGETQYF	TGTGCCAGCAGTTCGGACAGGGGGCTTGGAGAGACCCAGTACTTC
.	TRBJ2-5	TRBV28	.	CASSQGLYQETQYF	TGTGCCAGCAGTCAGGGACTGTACCAAGAGACCCAGTACTTC
.	TRBJ1-2	TRBV29-1	TRBD1	CSVVLGQEDYGYTF	TGCAGCGTTGTGCTGGGACAGGAGGACTATGGCTACACCTTC
.	TRBJ1-3	TRBV4-2	.	CASSQESRVENTIYF	TGTGCCAGCAGCCAAGAAAGCAGGGTCGAAAACACCATATATTTT
few	TRBJ2-7	TRBV6-5	TRBD1	CASSYRTGGENEQYF	TGTGCCAGCAGTTACCGGACAGGGGGCGAAAACGAGCAGTACTTC
.	TRBJ2-7	TRBV28	TRBD2	CASSPGGSGKGWGQYF	TGTGCCAGCAGCCCAGGAGGTAGCGGGAAAGGGTGGGGGCAGTACTTC
.	TRBJ2-3	TRBV4-2	TRBD2	CASSRLAEITDTQYF	TGTGCCAGCAGCAGACTAGCGGAAATCACAGATACGCAGTATTTT
.	TRBJ2-1	TRBV5-4	TRBD2	CASSRGLALNNNEQFF	TGTGCCAGCAGCCGCGGACTAGCCCTAAATAACAATGAGCAGTTCTTC
few	TRBJ2-7	TRBV10-2	TRBD1	CASSESGVGTGAYEQYF	TGCGCCAGCAGTGAGTCCGGCGTTGGGACAGGGGCCTACGAGCAGTACTTC
few	TRBJ1-2	TRBV19	TRBD1	CASEDRAGDGYTF	TGTGCCAGTGAGGACAGGGCGGGAGATGGCTACACCTTC
.	TRBJ1-1	TRBV29-1	TRBD1	CSVEGQGITEAFF	TGCAGCGTTGAGGGACAGGGGATCACTGAAGCTTTCTTT
.	TRBJ2-7	TRBV25-1	TRBD2	CASSEHELAGYEQYF	TGTGCCAGCAGTGAGCATGAACTAGCGGGCTACGAGCAGTACTTC
.	TRBJ2-7	TRBV30	TRBD1	CAWSRTGGSGQYF	TGTGCCTGGAGTAGGACAGGGGGCAGCGGGCAGTACTTC
few	TRBJ2-3	TRBV7-6	.	CASSRRLASTDTQYF	TGTGCCAGCAGCCGGCGGTTAGCTAGCACAGATACGCAGTATTTT
few	TRBJ1-1	TRBV19	.	CASSIFRNTEAFF	TGTGCCAGTAGTATTTTCAGGAACACTGAAGCTTTCTTT